The 3 T cell receptor beta chains in this list originate from one sample, sequenced in a study of cytomegalovirus exposure and HLA in healthy donors. The PCR made use of 60 Vbeta and 13 Jbeta primers. This table comes from immunoSEQ multiplex PCR, and its TCRdb copy is limited to in-frame clones, with some not included. The table has about 150,000 clones, roughly 86% seen once. The material sequenced was PBMCs. These receptors originate from a girl under 18 in good health and CMV-seropositive.

This clone was seen only once. The chain uses TRBV5-6 and TRBJ2-1, with D perhaps TRBD2 (6 bases). Germline V CDR1 and CDR2: SGHDT, YYEEEE. Trimming left V 7 bases short and J 5 bases short, with 13 bases between. CDR3 length equals 13 residues. CDR3 amino acids: CASGSAGHNEQFF. The CDR3 DNA follows: TGTGCCAGCGGCTCGGCGGGGCACAATGAGCAGTTCTTC. Full variable domain (outside the CDR3, taken from reference TRBV5-6 and TRBJ2-1): DAGVTQSPTHLIKTRGQQVTLRCSPKSGHDTVSWYQQALGQGPQFIFQYYEEEERQRGNFPDRFSGHQFPNYSSELNVNALLLGDSALYLCASGSAGHNEQFFGPGTRLTVL.

J is TRBJ1-2 and V is TRBV10-3; tentative D call: TRBD1 (5 bases). The germline gives CDR1 ENHRY, CDR2 SYGVKD. Deletions cut 8 bases from V and 2 bases from J, with 18 bases between. The CDR3 has 15 residues. The CDR3 DNA reads as TGTGCCATCCCAACAAGGGGTTTGGGGAACTATGGCTACACCTTC. Translating gives CAIPTRGLGNYGYTF.

A single count supports this clone. This chain uses TRBV5-1 with TRBJ1-6, with D unresolved. V was trimmed by 0 bases and J by 4 bases, leaving 11 bases between them. Germline V gene data show CDR1 as SGHRS and CDR2 as YFSETQ. The length of the CDR3 is 16 residues. The CDR3 is CASSLESGLYNSPLHF. The DNA of the CDR3 is TGCGCCAGCAGCTTGGAAAGCGGGCTGTATAATTCACCCCTCCACTTT.